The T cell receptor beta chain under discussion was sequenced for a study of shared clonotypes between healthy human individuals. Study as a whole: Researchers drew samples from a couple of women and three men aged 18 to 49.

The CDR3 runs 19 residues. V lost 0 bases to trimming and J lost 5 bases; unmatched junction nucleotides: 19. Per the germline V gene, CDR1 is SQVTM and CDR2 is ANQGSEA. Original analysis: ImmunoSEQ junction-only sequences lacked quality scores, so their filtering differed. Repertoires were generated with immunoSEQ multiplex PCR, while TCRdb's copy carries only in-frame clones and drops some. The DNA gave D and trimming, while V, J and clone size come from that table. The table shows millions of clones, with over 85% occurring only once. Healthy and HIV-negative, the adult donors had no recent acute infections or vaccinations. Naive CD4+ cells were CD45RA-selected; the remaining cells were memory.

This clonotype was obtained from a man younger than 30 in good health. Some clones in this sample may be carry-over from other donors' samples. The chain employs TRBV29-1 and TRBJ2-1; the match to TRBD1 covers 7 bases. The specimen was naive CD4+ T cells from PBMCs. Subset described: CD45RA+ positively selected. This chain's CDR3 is CSVEDLYVYGQGVDNEQFF. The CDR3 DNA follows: TGCAGCGTTGAAGATCTTTATGTCTACGGGCAGGGGGTAGACAATGAGCAGTTCTTC.